This T cell receptor beta chain was observed in a study of long-term antiretroviral therapy in people with HIV. The study drew at least one pre-ART and at least two post-ART PBMC samples from every donor. DNA was extracted from about 1-10 million thawed cryopreserved PBMC. The libraries were made with immunoSEQ v3.0 at survey level. TCRdb keeps only in-frame clones here, not all; method: immunoSEQ multiplex PCR. This table holds around 15,000 clones, roughly 88% found once. Per germline, CDR1 LNHDA and CDR2 SQIVND (reference sequence). Trimming took off 6 bases at V and 2 bases at J, with 20 bases between the two ends. This CDR3 is 17 amino acids long. This clone has only one observation.

The receptor was derived from a man between 50 and 59 years old with HIV. The genes are TRBV19 and TRBJ1-5, with D possibly being TRBD1 (6 bases). The sequencing used unsorted PBMCs, collected 0.7 years before starting antiretroviral therapy. The CDR3 reads CASSGGPGIRGNQPQHF. The CDR3, as DNA: TGTGCCAGTAGCGGGGGGCCTGGGATAAGGGGCAATCAGCCCCAGCATTTT. Full variable domain (outside the CDR3, taken from reference TRBV19 and TRBJ1-5): DGGITQSPKYLFRKEGQNVTLSCEQNLNHDAMYWYRQDPGQGLRLIYYSQIVNDFQKGDIAEGYSVSREKKESFPLTVTSAQKNPTAFYLCASSGGPGIRGNQPQHFGDGTRLSIL.